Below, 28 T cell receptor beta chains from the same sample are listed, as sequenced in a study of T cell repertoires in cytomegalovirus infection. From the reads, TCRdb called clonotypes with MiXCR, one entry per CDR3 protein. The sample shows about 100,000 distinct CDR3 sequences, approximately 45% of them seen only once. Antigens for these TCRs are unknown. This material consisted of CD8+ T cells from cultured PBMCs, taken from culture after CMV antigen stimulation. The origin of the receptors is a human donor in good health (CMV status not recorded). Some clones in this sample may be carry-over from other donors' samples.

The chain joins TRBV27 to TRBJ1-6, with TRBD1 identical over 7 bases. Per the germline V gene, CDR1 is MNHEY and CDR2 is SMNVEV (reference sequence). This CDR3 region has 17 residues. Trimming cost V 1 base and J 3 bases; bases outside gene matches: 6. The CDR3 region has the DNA TGTGCCAGCAGTTTATTAAGCCCAGGGGGCTATAATTCACCCCTCCACTTT. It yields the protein CASSLLSPGGYNSPLHF.

The CDR3, as DNA: TGTGCCAGCAGTGAAGCGTCGTATAGCAATCAGCCCCAGCATTTT. It yields the protein CASSEASYSNQPQHF. The rearrangement uses TRBV2 and TRBJ1-5; no clear D. This CDR3 has 15 amino acids. Germline V gives CDR1 SNHLY, CDR2 FYNNEI. V was cut by 0 bases and J by 0 bases, with 6 bases left in between.

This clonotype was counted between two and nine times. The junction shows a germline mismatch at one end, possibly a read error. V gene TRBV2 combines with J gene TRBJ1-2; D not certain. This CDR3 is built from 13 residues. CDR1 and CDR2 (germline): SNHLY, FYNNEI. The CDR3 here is CVSPKTPVNGYTF. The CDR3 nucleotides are TGTGTCAGCCCCAAAACGCCAGTAAATGGCTACACCTTC. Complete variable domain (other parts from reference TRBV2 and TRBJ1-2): EPEVTQTPSHQVTQMGQEVILRCVPISNHLYFYWYRQILGQKVEFLVSFYNNEISEKSEIFDDQFSVERPDGSNFTLKIRSTKLEDSAMYFCVSPKTPVNGYTFGSGTRLTVV.

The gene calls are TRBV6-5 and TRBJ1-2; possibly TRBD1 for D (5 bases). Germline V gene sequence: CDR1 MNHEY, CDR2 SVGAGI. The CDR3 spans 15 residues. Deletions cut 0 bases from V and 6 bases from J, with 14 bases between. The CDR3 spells CASSYSPGGIDGYTF. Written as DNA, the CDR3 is TGTGCCAGCAGTTACTCTCCGGGGGGGATCGATGGCTACACCTTC.

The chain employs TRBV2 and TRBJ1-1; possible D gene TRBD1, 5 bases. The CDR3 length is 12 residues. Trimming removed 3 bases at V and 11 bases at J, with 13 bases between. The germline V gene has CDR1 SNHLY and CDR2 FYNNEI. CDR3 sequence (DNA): TGTGCCAGCAGTGAGCCGCTGGGGGAGGCTTTCTTT. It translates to CASSEPLGEAFF.

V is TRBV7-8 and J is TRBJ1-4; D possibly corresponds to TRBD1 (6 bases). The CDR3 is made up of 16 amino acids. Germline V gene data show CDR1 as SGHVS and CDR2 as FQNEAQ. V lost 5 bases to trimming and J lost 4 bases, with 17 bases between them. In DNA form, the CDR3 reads TGTGCCAGCAGCATGCCCCCCGGACAGCTTAATGAAAAACTGTTTTTT. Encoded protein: CASSMPPGQLNEKLFF.

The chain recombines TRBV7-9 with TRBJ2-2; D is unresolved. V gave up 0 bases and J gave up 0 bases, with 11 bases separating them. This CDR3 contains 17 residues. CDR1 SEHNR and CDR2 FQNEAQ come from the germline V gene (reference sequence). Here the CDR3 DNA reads TGTGCCAGCAGCTTAGCATTCCAACGGCCGAACACCGGGGAGCTGTTTTTT. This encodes CASSLAFQRPNTGELFF.

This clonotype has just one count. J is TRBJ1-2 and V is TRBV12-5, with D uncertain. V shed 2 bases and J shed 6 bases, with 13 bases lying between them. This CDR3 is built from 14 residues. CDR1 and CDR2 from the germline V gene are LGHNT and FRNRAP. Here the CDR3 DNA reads TGTGCTAGTGGTTTGAAAGGTCCGCTGCATGGCTACACCTTC. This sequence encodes CASGLKGPLHGYTF.

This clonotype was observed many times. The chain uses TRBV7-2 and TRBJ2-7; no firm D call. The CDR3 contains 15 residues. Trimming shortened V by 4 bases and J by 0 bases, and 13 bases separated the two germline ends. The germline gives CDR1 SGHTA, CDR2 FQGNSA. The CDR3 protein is CASSSHSQFSYEQYF. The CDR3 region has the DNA TGTGCCAGCAGCTCCCACAGTCAGTTCTCCTACGAGCAGTACTTC.

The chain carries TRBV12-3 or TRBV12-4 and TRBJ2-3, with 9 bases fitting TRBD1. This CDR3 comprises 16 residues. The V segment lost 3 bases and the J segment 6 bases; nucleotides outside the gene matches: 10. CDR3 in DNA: TGTGCCAGCAGTTTGGGAGGGACAGGGTATTTCGATACGCAGTATTTT. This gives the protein CASSLGGTGYFDTQYF.

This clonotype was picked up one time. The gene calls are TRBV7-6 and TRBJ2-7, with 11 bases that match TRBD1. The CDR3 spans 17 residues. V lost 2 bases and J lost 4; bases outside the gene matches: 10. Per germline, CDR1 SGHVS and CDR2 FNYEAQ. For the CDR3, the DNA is TGTGCCAGCAGCTTAATCCGAGCAGGGACAGGGGGTTACGAGCAGTACTTC. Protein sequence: CASSLIRAGTGGYEQYF.

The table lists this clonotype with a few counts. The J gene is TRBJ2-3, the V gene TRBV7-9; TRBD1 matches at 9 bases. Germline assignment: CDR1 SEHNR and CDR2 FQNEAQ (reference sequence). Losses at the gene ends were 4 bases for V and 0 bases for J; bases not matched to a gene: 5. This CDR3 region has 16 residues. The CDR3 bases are TGTGCCAGCAGCTCAACACAGGGGGCGAGCACAGATACGCAGTATTTT. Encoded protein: CASSSTQGASTDTQYF.

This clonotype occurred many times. The CDR3 nucleotides are TGTGCCAGCAGCAAAGACACCGGGGAGCTGTTTTTT. The encoded protein is CASSKDTGELFF. The chain links TRBV7-9 to TRBJ2-2; D gene uncertain. Germline CDR1 reads SEHNR; CDR2 reads FQNEAQ (reference sequence). Trimming pared 5 bases from V and 3 bases from J, leaving 4 bases between. The CDR3 length is 12 residues.

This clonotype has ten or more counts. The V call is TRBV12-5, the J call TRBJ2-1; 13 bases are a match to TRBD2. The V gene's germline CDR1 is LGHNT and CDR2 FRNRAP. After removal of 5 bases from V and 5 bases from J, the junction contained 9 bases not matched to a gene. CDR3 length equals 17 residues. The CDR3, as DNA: TGTGCTAGTGGTCCGTGGACTAGCGGGGGAATTAACAATGAGCAGTTCTTC. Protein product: CASGPWTSGGINNEQFF.

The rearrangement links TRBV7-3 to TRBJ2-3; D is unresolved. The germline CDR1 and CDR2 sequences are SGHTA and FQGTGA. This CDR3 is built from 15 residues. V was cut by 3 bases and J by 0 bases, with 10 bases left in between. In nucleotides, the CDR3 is TGTGCCAGCAGCTTCTCTTTTGCTAGCACAGATACGCAGTATTTT. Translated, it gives CASSFSFASTDTQYF. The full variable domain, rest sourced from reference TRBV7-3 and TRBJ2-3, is GAGVSQTPSNKVTEKGKYVELRCDPISGHTALYWYRQSLGQGPEFLIYFQGTGAADDSGLPNDRFFAVRPEGSVSTLKIQRTERGDSAVYLCASSFSFASTDTQYFGPGTRLTVL.

The CDR3 reads CASSTGQGRDEAFF. The CDR3 DNA reads as TGTGCCAGCAGCACCGGACAGGGAAGGGATGAAGCTTTCTTT. V is TRBV7-2 and J is TRBJ1-1, with TRBD1 matching over 8 bases. The CDR3 loop spans 14 amino acids. Germline assignment: CDR1 SGHTA and CDR2 FQGNSA. V dropped 5 bases and J dropped 7; count of bases not matched to a gene: 9. The full variable domain, completed using reference TRBV7-2 and TRBJ1-1, is GAGVSQSPSNKVTEKGKDVELRCDPISGHTALYWYRQSLGQGLEFLIYFQGNSAPDKSGLPSDRFSAERTGGSVSTLTIQRTQQEDSAVYLCASSTGQGRDEAFFGQGTRLTVV.

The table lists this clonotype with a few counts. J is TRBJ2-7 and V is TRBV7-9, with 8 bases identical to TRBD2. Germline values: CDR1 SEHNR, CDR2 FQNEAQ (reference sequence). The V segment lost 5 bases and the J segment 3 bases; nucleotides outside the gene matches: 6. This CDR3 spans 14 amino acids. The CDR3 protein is CASSRGGHNYEQYF. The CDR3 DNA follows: TGTGCCAGCAGCCGGGGGGGACACAACTACGAGCAGTACTTC.

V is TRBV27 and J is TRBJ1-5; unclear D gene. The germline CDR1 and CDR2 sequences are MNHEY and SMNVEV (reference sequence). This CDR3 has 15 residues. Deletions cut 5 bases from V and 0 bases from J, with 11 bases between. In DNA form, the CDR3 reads TGTGCCAGCAGTGAGAGACATTATAGCAATCAGCCCCAGCATTTT. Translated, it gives CASSERHYSNQPQHF.

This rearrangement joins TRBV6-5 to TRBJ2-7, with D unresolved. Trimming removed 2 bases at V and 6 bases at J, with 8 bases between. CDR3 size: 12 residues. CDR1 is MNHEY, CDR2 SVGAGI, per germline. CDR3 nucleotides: TGTGCCAGCAGTTACCTGTCGGGCGAGCAGTACTTC. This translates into CASSYLSGEQYF.

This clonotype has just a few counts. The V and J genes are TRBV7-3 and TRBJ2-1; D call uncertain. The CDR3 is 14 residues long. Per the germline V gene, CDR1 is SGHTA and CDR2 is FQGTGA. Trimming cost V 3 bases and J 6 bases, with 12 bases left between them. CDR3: CASSFQGPGNEQFF. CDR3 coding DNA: TGTGCCAGCAGCTTCCAAGGCCCAGGCAATGAGCAGTTCTTC.

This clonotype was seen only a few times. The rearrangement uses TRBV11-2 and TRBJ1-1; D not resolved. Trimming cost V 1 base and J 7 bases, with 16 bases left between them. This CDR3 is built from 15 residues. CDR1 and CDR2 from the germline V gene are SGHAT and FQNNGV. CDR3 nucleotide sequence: TGTGCCAGCAGCTTAGGAGGAGATGAAAGGGTTGAAGCTTTCTTT. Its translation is CASSLGGDERVEAFF.

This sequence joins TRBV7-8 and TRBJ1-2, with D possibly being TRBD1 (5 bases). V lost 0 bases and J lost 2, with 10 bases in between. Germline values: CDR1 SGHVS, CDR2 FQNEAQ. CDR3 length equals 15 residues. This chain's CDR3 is CASSLALDKNYGYTF. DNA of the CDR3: TGTGCCAGCAGCTTAGCGCTGGACAAGAACTATGGCTACACCTTC.

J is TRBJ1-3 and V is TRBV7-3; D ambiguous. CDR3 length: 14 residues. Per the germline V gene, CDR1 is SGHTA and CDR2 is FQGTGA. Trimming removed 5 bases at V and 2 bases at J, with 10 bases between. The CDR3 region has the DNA TGTGCCAGCAGCAACGGCCACGCTGGAAACACCATATATTTT. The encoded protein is CASSNGHAGNTIYF.

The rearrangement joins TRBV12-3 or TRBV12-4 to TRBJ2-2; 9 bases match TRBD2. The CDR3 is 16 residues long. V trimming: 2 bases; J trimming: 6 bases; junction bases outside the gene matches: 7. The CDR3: CASSLSGGGVAGELFF. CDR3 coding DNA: TGTGCCAGCAGTTTATCTGGCGGGGGGGTGGCCGGGGAGCTGTTTTTT.

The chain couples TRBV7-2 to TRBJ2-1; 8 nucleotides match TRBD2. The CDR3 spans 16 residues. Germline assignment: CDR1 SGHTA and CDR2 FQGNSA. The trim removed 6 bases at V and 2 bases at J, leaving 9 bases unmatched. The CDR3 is CASSSYGGAAYNEQFF. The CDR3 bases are TGTGCCAGCAGTTCCTACGGGGGGGCCGCCTACAATGAGCAGTTCTTC.

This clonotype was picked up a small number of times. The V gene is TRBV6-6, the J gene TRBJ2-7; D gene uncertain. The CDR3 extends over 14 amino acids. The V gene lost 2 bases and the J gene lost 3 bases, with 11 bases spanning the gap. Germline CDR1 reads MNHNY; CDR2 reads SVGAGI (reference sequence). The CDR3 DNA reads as TGTGCCAGCAGTTACGGGGATGGCGGCTACGAGCAGTACTTC. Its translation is CASSYGDGGYEQYF.

The CDR3 coding sequence is TGTGCCAGCAGCCGGACAGTCTACAATGAGCAGTTCTTC. Translation gives CASSRTVYNEQFF. This chain joins TRBV7-6 and TRBJ2-1; tentatively, D is TRBD1 (6 bases). Trimming removed 5 bases at V and 3 bases at J, with 8 bases between. This CDR3 has 13 residues. The germline CDR1 and CDR2 sequences are SGHVS and FNYEAQ.

CDR3 coding DNA: TGCAGTGCTACCGGGACAGGGGCTCACACTGAAGCTTTCTTT. This encodes CSATGTGAHTEAFF. The chain is built from TRBV20-1 and TRBJ1-1, with 10 bases identical to TRBD1. The CDR3 extends over 14 amino acids. V lost 4 bases, J lost 3 bases, and 5 bases stayed unmatched. From germline, CDR1 is DFQATT and CDR2 SNEGSKA (reference sequence).